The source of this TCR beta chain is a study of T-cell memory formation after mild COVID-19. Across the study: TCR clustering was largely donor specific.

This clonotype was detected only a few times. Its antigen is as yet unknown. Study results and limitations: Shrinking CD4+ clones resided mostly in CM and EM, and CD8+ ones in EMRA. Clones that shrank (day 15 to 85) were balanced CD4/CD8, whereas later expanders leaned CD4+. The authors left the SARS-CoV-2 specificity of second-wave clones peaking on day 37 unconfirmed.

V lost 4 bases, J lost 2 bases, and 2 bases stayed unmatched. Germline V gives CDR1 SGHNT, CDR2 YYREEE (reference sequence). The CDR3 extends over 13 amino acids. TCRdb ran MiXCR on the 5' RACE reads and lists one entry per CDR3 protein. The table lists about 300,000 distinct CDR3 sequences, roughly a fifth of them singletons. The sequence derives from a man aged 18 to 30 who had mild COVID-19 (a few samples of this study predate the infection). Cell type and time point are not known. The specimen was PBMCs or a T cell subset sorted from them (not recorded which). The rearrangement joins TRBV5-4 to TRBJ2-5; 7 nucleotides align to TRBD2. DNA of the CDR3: TGTGCCAGCAGCGCGGGGGTGCAAGAGACCCAGTACTTC. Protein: CASSAGVQETQYF. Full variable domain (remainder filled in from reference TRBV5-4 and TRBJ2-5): ETGVTQSPTHLIKTRGQQVTLRCSSQSGHNTVSWYQQALGQGPQFIFQYYREEENGRGNFPPRFSGLQFPNYSSELNVNALELDDSALYLCASSAGVQETQYFGPGTRLLVL.